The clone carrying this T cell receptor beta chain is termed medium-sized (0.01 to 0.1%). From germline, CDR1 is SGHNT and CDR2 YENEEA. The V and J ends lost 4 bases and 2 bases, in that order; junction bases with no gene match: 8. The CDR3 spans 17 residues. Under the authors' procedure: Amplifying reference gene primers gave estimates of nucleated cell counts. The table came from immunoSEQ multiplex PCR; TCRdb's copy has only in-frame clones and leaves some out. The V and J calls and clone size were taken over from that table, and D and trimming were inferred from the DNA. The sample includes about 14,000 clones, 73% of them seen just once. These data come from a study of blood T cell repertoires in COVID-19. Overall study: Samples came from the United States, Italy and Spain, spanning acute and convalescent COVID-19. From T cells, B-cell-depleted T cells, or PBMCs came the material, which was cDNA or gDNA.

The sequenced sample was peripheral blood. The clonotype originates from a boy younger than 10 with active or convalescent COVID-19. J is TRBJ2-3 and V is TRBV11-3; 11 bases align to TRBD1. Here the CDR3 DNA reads TGTGCCAGCAGCTCTGGAGGGACAGGGGGAACCACAGATACGCAGTATTTT. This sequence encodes CASSSGGTGGTTDTQYF.